Below are 7 T cell receptor beta chains sequenced from a single sample in a study of early T cells in non-severe SARS-CoV-2 infection. TCRdb analysed the 5' RACE reads with MiXCR anew, one entry per CDR3 protein. The sample lists 35,000 to 50,000 distinct CDR3 sequences; roughly 6% were seen once. The material sequenced was whole blood, taken at baseline. Source of these receptors: an adult who was a healthcare worker with PCR-confirmed SARS-CoV-2 infection or an uninfected control (not recorded which).

This clonotype has ten or more counts. The chain employs TRBV6-1 and TRBJ2-1; TRBD1 matches at 7 bases. Trimming took 4 bases from V and 7 from J; bases not matched to a gene: 7. Germline V gene data show CDR1 as MNHNS and CDR2 as SASEGT. The CDR3 runs 14 residues. CDR3 coding DNA: TGTGCCAGCAGTGCCTACAGGGGAGAGAATGAGCAGTTCTTC. This sequence encodes CASSAYRGENEQFF.

The chain employs TRBV4-1 and TRBJ2-2; D call uncertain. Trimming left V 4 bases short and J 0 bases short, with 9 bases between. The CDR3 consists of 15 residues. The germline CDR1 and CDR2 sequences are MGHRA and YSYEKL. The chain's CDR3 is CASSPSAPNTGELFF. CDR3 in DNA: TGCGCCAGCAGCCCCTCGGCTCCGAACACCGGGGAGCTGTTTTTT.

V is TRBV7-7 and J is TRBJ2-3, with D perhaps matching TRBD2 (5 bases). The germline V gene encodes CDR1 SSHAT and CDR2 FNYEAQ (reference sequence). The CDR3 runs 15 residues. The V and J ends lost 3 bases and 7 bases respectively, with 17 bases between them. CDR3 in amino acids: CASSFMHRGVNTQYF. The DNA for the CDR3 is TGTGCCAGCAGCTTCATGCACCGGGGAGTAAATACGCAGTATTTT.

The table lists this clonotype with many counts. This chain links TRBV20-1 with TRBJ1-5; 8 nucleotides agree with TRBD1. J lost 4 bases, V lost 1 base, and 6 bases had no gene match. The CDR3 is 15 residues long. The germline gives CDR1 DFQATT, CDR2 SNEGSKA (reference sequence). The CDR3 DNA reads TGCAGTGCTAGAGGGACAGGGAGAGGTAATCAGCCCCAGCATTTT. It yields the protein CSARGTGRGNQPQHF.

At least ten counts were recorded for this clonotype. J is TRBJ1-6 and V is TRBV27; the match to TRBD1 covers 9 bases. The germline V gene has CDR1 MNHEY and CDR2 SMNVEV (reference sequence). With 5 bases clipped from V and 9 bases from J, the junction kept 8 bases outside the gene matches. CDR3 size: 15 residues. In DNA form, the CDR3 reads TGTGCCAGCAGTCAGCCGGGACAGGGACGTTCACCCCTCCACTTT. This translates into CASSQPGQGRSPLHF.

The J gene is TRBJ2-3, the V gene TRBV5-1; tentative D call: TRBD1 (6 bases). V lost 0 bases, J lost 3 bases, and 8 bases lay in between. The CDR3 sequence is 14 residues long. Germline lookup yields CDR1 SGHRS and CDR2 YFSETQ. CDR3: CASSLETGTDTQYF. The CDR3 DNA reads as TGCGCCAGCAGCTTGGAAACAGGGACAGATACGCAGTATTTT.

In this sample, this clonotype turned up many times. The genes are TRBV10-3 and TRBJ1-6; D unclear. The CDR3 consists of 13 residues. Trimming took off 0 bases at V and 10 bases at J, with 7 bases between the two ends. From germline, CDR1 is ENHRY and CDR2 SYGVKD. The CDR3 reads CAISESLLSPLHF. CDR3 nucleotide sequence: TGTGCCATCAGTGAGTCTCTTCTGTCACCCCTCCACTTT.